This T cell receptor (beta chain) was retrieved from a study of blood T cell repertoires in COVID-19 (dated by TCRdb to 2020 to 2022). Concerning the study at large: Samples covering the acute and convalescent phases of COVID-19 were provided by collaborators in the United States, Italy and Spain. The material from the prospective study consisted of cDNA or gDNA derived from T cells, B-cell-depleted T cells, or PBMCs. Subjects who had been exposed to COVID-19, were actively infected with it, or had recovered from it provided the deeply sampled blood TCRbeta repertoires that made up the dataset. A freely available public database, intended as a resource for researchers studying the immune response to SARS-CoV-2, is where the repertoires were released. The samples were drawn from two sources: the first 160 participants of the ongoing ImmuneRACE study, and 1,254 subjects contributed by 6 global collaborators. Nearly every sample came with metadata listing a de-identified subject ID, COVID-19 status, age in years and sex. Where HLA class I and class II types were available, the types were taken from metadata supplied by the sample provider, not from assay-based typing. Overall results and qualifications from the work: The quantity of clinical and demographic metadata differed by source and by participant and was supplied without curation.

Comments on this clone: It lacks a known antigen. One base away there is no much larger clone; base qualities are not given.

TCRbeta CDR3 regions were amplified from genomic DNA by means of the immunoSEQ Assay, a bias-controlled multiplex PCR. For the original study's pipeline: Nucleated cell counts per sample were estimated from amplification of reference gene primers within the assay. To quantify the absolute abundance of each unique TCRbeta CDR3 rearrangement, sequence reads were collapsed and filtered. For each sample, productive Simpson clonality was calculated as the square root of Simpson's diversity index across productive rearrangements. This is the immuneACCESS table as TCRdb keeps it, with only in-frame sequences that have V and J called. A part of the clones is gone; compared with another copy, unresolved V genes explain less than half, and the rest is unexplained. That table supplies the V and J calls and clone size; D and trimming were determined from the DNA. This sample lists approximately 440,000 clones; 87% were detected once. 0.7% of the sample is held by the ten biggest clonotypes.

Participants in the prospective study were aged about 18 to 89 years, lived in about two dozen United States geographic areas, and enrolled through a virtual design. To assign participants to cohorts, the prospective study relied on clinical history that participants themselves reported in a screening survey and a study questionnaire. Recovered participants in ImmuneRACE Cohort 3 were defined by two consecutive negative NP/OP PCR tests, clearance by a healthcare professional, or resolution of symptoms. Mobile phlebotomists in the prospective study collected whole blood, serum and a nasopharyngeal or oropharyngeal swab from every participant. Prospective study participants could optionally give additional blood draws and questionnaires over a roughly two-month period. Before DNA extraction, blood samples from the prospective study were shipped at room temperature or frozen. Via the germline V gene, CDR1 is LGHNT and CDR2 FRNRAP. The junction carries 11 bases between V and J, which are trimmed by 2 bases and 4 bases respectively. The CDR3, cysteine through phenylalanine, is 15 amino acids long. Only the CDR3 part of the read is kept: 45 bases, read in frame from the first base.

The chain is assembled from TRBV12-5 and TRBJ2-2; TRBD2 is possibly the D segment (6 matching bases). This TCR came from a woman in her late teens or twenties who had recovered from COVID-19. Sequenced input: PBMCs or T cells enriched from blood (not recorded which). The bases read TGTGCTAGTGGTTTGTCAGCGGGTGGCACCGGGGAGCTGTTTTTT. Its translation reads: CASGLSAGGTGELFF. Where the CDR3 stops, the reference TRBV12-5 and TRBJ2-2 genes take over; the full variable domain is DARVTQTPRHKVTEMGQEVTMRCQPILGHNTVFWYRQTMMQGLELLAYFRNRAPLDDSGMPKDRFSAEMPDATLATLKIQPSEPRDSAVYFCASGLSAGGTGELFFGEGSRLTVL.